This T cell receptor beta chain came from a study of shared clonotypes between healthy human individuals. Naive CD8 cells, CD45RO-negative and positively selected for CCR7, excluded terminally differentiated effector memory CD45RA+ cells. TCRdb keeps only in-frame clones here, not all; method: immunoSEQ multiplex PCR. The repertoire consists of millions of clones, with about 95% occurring once and the leading ten covering 0.9% to 1.4%. The sequencing input was naive CD8+ T cells sorted from blood. The sequence was collected from a man between 18 and 35 years old in good health.

This CDR3 reads CASQVFSNTEAFF. The CDR3 nucleotides read TGTGCCAGCCAAGTTTTCTCGAACACTGAAGCTTTCTTT. The rearrangement links TRBV2 to TRBJ1-1; D not resolved. The CDR3 runs to 13 residues. CDR1 and CDR2 (germline): SNHLY, FYNNEI. Trimming removed 8 bases from V and 1 base from J, with 11 bases in between.